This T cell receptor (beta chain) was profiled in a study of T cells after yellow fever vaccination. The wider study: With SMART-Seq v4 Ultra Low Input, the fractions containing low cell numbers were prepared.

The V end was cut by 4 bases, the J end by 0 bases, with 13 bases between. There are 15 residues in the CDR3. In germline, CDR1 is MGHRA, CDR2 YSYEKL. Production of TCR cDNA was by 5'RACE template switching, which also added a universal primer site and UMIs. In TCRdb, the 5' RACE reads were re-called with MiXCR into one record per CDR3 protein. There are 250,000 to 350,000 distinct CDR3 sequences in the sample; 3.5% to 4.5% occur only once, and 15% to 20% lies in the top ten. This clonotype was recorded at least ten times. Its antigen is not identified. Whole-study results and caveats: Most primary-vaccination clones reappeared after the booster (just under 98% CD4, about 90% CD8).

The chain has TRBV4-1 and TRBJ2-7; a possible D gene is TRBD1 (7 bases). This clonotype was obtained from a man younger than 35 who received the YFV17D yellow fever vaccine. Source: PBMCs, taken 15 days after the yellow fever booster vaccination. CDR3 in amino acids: CASSLRRGPSYEQYV. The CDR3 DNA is TGCGCCAGCAGCCTTAGGAGGGGGCCCTCCTACGAGCAGTACGTC.